A selection of T cell receptor beta chains follows, all from one sample in a study of tumor-infiltrating lymphocytes in primary liver carcinoma. TCRdb re-called the multiplex PCR reads through MiXCR, storing one row per CDR3 protein. The profile covers about 210,000 distinct CDR3 sequences, with less than 70% appearing a single time and about 7.1% taken by the ten largest. Sequencing was carried out using peripheral blood. Every receptor here comes from an older woman with primary liver carcinoma and hepatitis B virus infection. CDR3s include the opening cysteine and the closing phenylalanine or tryptophan.

V gene,J gene,CDR3 protein
TRBV7-9,TRBJ2-2,CANSLIPPLDTGELFF
TRBV12-3/TRBV12-4,TRBJ2-5,CASTGSGSVTQYF
TRBV11-3,TRBJ2-1,CASGRGLNNKQFF
TRBV11-2,TRBJ2-2,CASRASGMNTGELFF
TRBV10-3,TRBJ1-1,CAISFGTGTLMNTEAFF
TRBV10-1,TRBJ2-5,CASSGGPRGRPETQYF
TRBV6-5,TRBJ2-3,CASSQGLAGGADTQYF
TRBV11-2,TRBJ1-2,CASSFKGGPSYGYTF
TRBV12-3/TRBV12-4,TRBJ2-5,CASSLVGTPREAQYF
TRBV6-1,TRBJ1-5,CASQGTGAIQPQHF
TRBV11-3,TRBJ1-6,CASSSTRDSDSLPLHF
TRBV30,TRBJ2-1,CAWSRETGEQFF
TRBV7-9,TRBJ1-2,CANSSKRQGVDYGYTF
TRBV28,TRBJ2-5,CASSWDIEQETQYF
TRBV5-5,TRBJ1-2,CASSLVSAGNWGYTF
TRBV28,TRBJ2-1,CATLMPGQGANEQFF
TRBV5-1,TRBJ2-7,CTSSLAGGTAYEQYF
TRBV12-3/TRBV12-4,TRBJ1-1,CASTLSATAVDAFF
TRBV5-1,TRBJ2-1,CANSPLAGVSYNEQFF
TRBV7-9,TRBJ1-5,CASSHRDGGTGSNQPQHF
TRBV6-1,TRBJ2-3,CASRTSRQGTDTQYF
TRBV5-4,TRBJ2-7,CASSTGTVPYEQHF
TRBV11-2,TRBJ2-1,CASSLAERLSYNEQLF
TRBV7-3,TRBJ2-3,CVSSLSEGTQYF
TRBV28,TRBJ1-2,CAIKETELNYGYTF
TRBV6-5,TRBJ2-7,CVSSYSVHSYKQYF
TRBV6-5,TRBJ1-2,CASSPPGSHGYTF
TRBV11-2,TRBJ1-2,CASSLVSGQGLGGYTF
TRBV7-9,TRBJ2-7,CASSFSYEQYF
TRBV30,TRBJ1-2,CAWIRRGGGYTF
TRBV11-2,TRBJ2-7,CASSFGGAPYEQYF
TRBV4-1,TRBJ1-6,CASSQGNHNSPLHF
TRBV5-1,TRBJ2-1,CASGLDRNEQSF
TRBV7-8,TRBJ2-7,CASSLELGGYNEQCF
TRBV29-1,TRBJ2-2,CSVGPSGRSTGELFF
TRBV11-2,TRBJ2-5,CASSSRTSGREGLKTQYF
TRBV6-1,TRBJ1-2,CASNVTEEYDYTF
TRBV28,TRBJ1-2,CASSLFGPNYGYTF
TRBV7-8,TRBJ2-2,CASSPSRDYLLQGTRELFF
TRBV29-1,TRBJ2-3,CSAGDRKTDTQYF
TRBV12-3/TRBV12-4,TRBJ2-7,CASILGGTSSSEQYF
TRBV10-3,TRBJ2-7,CAISESKGQGKREQYF